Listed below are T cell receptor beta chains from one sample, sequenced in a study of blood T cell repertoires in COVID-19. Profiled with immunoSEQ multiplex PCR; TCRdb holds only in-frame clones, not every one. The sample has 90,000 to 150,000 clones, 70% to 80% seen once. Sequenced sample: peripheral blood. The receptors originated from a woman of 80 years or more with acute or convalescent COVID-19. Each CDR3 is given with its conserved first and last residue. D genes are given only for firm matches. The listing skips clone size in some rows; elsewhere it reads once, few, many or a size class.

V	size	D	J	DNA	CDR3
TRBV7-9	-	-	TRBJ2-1	TGTGCCAGCAGCCCCTTGAACCGGGCCGGGATGGATGAGCAGTTCTTC	CASSPLNRAGMDEQFF
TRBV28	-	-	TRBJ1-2	TGTGCCAGCAGTTTAACATCGGGGTGGGGAAGGTATGGCTACACCTTC	CASSLTSGWGRYGYTF
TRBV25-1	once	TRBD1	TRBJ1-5	TGTGCCAGCAGGGCGGCAGGGGGAGGTCAGCCCCAGCATTTT	CASRAAGGGQPQHF
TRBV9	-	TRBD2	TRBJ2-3	TGTGCCAGCAGCGTAGGGACTAGCGGGTTTCGCACAGATACGCAGTATTTT	CASSVGTSGFRTDTQYF
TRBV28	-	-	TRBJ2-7	TGTGCCAGCAGTTTGGCGACAACCGAGCAGTACTTC	CASSLATTEQYF
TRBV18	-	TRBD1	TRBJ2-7	TGTGCCAGCTCAACCTACCGGACAGGGTCCAACGAGCAGTACTTC	CASSTYRTGSNEQYF
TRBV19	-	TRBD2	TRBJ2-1	TGTGCCAGTAGGGGGCGGGGGGGCAATGAGCAGTTCTTC	CASRGRGGNEQFF
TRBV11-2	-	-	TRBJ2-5	TGTGCCAGCAGCTTCCCAGGTACCTGGACCCAGTACTTC	CASSFPGTWTQYF
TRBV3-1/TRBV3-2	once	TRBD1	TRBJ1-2	TGTGCCAGCAGCCCGTCGGGACAGGACTATGGCTACACCTTC	CASSPSGQDYGYTF
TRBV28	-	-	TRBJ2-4	TGTGCCAGCAGTCCCGAGAGATCGGAAAGGGGTAGGGGCATTCAGTACTTC	CASSPERSERGRGIQYF
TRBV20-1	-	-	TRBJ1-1	TGCAGTGGCCAGGGGAACACTGAAGCTTTCTTT	CSGQGNTEAFF
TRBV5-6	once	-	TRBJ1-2	TGTGCCAGCAGCAAACGGGACTATGGCTACACCTTC	CASSKRDYGYTF
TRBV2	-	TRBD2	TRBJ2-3	TGTGCCAGCAGAGGACTAGCGGGGGTTGCACAAGATACGCAGTATTTT	CASRGLAGVAQDTQYF
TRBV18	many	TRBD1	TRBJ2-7	TGTGCCAGCTCTCTGGGACAGGGGACCACCTACGAGCAGTACTTC	CASSLGQGTTYEQYF
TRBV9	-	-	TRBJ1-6	TGTGCCAGCAGCGTAGGACAGGCTTCTTCACCCCTCCACTTT	CASSVGQASSPLHF
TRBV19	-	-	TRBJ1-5	TGTGCCAGTAGTATCGGGAATCAGCCCCAGCATTTT	CASSIGNQPQHF
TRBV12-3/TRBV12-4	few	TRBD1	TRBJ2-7	TGTGCCAGCAGTTGGACAGGGACCTACGAGCAGTACTTC	CASSWTGTYEQYF
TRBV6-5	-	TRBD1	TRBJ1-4	TGTGCCAGCAGTTGGAGACAGGGGCTTGGGGAAAAACTGTTTTTT	CASSWRQGLGEKLFF
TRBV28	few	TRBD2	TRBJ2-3	TGTGCCAGCAGTTTAGGGGCTAGCGGGAGGGTTGGCACAGATACGCAGTATTTT	CASSLGASGRVGTDTQYF
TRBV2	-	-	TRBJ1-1	TGTGCCAGCAGTGAGGGAGGGAGTACTGAAGCTTTCTTT	CASSEGGSTEAFF
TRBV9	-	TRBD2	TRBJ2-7	TGTGCCAACTTAAAGAAGTCTAGCGGGACCTACGAGCAGTACTTC	CANLKKSSGTYEQYF
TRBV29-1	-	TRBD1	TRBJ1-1	TGCAGCGTTGAAGTCTTCCCAGGACAGGGAGGAGGCACTGAAGCTTTCTTT	CSVEVFPGQGGGTEAFF
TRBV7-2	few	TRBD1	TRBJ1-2	TGTGCCAGCAGCTCCGTGTCCGGGACAGCGAACTATGGCTACACCTTC	CASSSVSGTANYGYTF
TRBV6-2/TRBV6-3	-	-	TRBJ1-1	TGTGCCAGCAGCAAAGACAGAAGAAACACTGAAGCTTTCTTT	CASSKDRRNTEAFF
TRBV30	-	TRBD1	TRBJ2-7	TGTGCCTGGAGTGTATTACAGGGGGCATACGAGCAGTACTTC	CAWSVLQGAYEQYF
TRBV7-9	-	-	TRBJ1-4	TGTGCCAGCAGCGTTAGTTTCAGGACTAATGAAAAACTGTTTTTT	CASSVSFRTNEKLFF
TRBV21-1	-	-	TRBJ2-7	TGTGCCAGCAGCCCCTTGGAAGGTTCGGGCGAGCAGTACTTC	CASSPLEGSGEQYF
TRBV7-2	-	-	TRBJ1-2	TGTGCCAGCAGCTCACGGGGGGGCTGGTATGGCTACACCTTC	CASSSRGGWYGYTF
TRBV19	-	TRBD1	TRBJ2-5	TGTGCCAGTAGCATTCCCGGGACAGGTGAAGAGACCCAGTACTTC	CASSIPGTGEETQYF
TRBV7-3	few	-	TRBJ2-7	TGTGCCAACGCCTCCCGGGAACGTTTTTACGAGCAGTACTTC	CANASRERFYEQYF
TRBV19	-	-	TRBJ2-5	TGTGCCAGTAGCTTGAACGAGGGGACCCAGTACTTC	CASSLNEGTQYF
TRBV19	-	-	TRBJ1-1	TGTGCCAGTAGTATCGTGCCAGACACTGAAGCTTTCTTT	CASSIVPDTEAFF
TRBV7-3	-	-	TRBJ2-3	TGTGCCAGCAGCTTCGGTGGGGGGGCGGAGACGCAGTATTTT	CASSFGGGAETQYF
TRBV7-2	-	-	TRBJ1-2	TGTGCCAGCAGCTTAGAGGCAGGGGCCCCTAACTATGGCTACACCTTC	CASSLEAGAPNYGYTF
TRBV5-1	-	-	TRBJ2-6	TGCGCCAGCAGCTTTCGACTAGATGGGGCCAACGTCCTGACTTTC	CASSFRLDGANVLTF
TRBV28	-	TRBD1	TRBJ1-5	TGTGCCAGCACCGTTGACAGGGATCAGCCCCAGCATTTT	CASTVDRDQPQHF
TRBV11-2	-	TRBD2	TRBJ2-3	TGTGCCAGCAGCTTTAGAGTAGCGGGGGGTCCAGATACGCAGTATTTT	CASSFRVAGGPDTQYF
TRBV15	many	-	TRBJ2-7	TGTGCCACCAGCAGAGATCAGAACTCCTACGAGCAGTACTTC	CATSRDQNSYEQYF
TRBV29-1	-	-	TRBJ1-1	TGCAGCGTTGTCAGGGACAAAGCTTTCTTT	CSVVRDKAFF
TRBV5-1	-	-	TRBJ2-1	TGCGCCAGCAGCTTGACTGGACTACCATCCTACAATGAGCAGTTCTTC	CASSLTGLPSYNEQFF
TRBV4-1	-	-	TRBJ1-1	TGCGCCAGCAGCCACCCAGGGTTAGGCACTGAAGCTTTCTTT	CASSHPGLGTEAFF
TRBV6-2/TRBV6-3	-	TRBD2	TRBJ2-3	TGTGCCAGCAGTGACACTAGCGGGTGGAGCACAGATACGCAGTATTTT	CASSDTSGWSTDTQYF
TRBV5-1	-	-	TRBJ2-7	TGCGCCAGCAGCTTGAATAACGGACCAGGGGGGGAGCAGTACTTC	CASSLNNGPGGEQYF
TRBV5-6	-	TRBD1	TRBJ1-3	TGTGCCAGCAGCCCGGGACAGGGCTACGTAAATGGAAACACCATATATTTT	CASSPGQGYVNGNTIYF
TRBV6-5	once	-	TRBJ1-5	TGTGCCAGCAGGGCCGTGGCGGGGGACATCCCCCAGCATTTT	CASRAVAGDIPQHF
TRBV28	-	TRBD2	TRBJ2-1	TGTGCCACCCGTAGAGGACTAGCCGAGAATGAGCAGTTCTTC	CATRRGLAENEQFF
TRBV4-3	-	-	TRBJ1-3	TGCGCCAGCAGCCAAGGGATCGGGGAAAACACCATATATTTT	CASSQGIGENTIYF
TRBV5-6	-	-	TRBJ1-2	TGTGCCAGCAGCCTACCTTCAGGGGTTGGCTACACCTTC	CASSLPSGVGYTF
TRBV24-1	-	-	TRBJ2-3	TGTGCCACCAGTGATTCTCGACAGTCGGTCGCAGATACGCAGTATTTT	CATSDSRQSVADTQYF
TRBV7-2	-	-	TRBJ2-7	TGTGCCAGCAGCTTAGTGGGCAGCTACGAAGAGCAGTACTTC	CASSLVGSYEEQYF
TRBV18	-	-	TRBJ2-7	TGTGCCAGCTCACCACCAGTAGGGGACGAGCAGTACTTC	CASSPPVGDEQYF
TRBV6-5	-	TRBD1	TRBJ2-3	TGTGCCAGCAGAGGACAGGGGGCTATTGCAGATACGCAGTATTTT	CASRGQGAIADTQYF
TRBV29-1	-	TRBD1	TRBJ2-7	TGCAGCGCCACGGGACAGGAGTCCTACGAGCAGTACTTC	CSATGQESYEQYF
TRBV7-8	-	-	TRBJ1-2	TGTGCCAGCAGCGCAGACAGGAACTATGGCTACACCTTC	CASSADRNYGYTF